This entry features one T cell receptor (beta chain) sequence. Its antigen is currently unknown. This sample was included in a study of shared clonotypes between healthy human individuals. At a deep level, the assay was run. An approximately 200 ng quantity of DNA, 25,000 to 30,000 T cell genomes, went into the sorted-subset replicate PCRs. Only in-frame clones appear in the TCRdb table, and some are missing; sequencing was by immunoSEQ multiplex PCR. The sample contains more than 2 million clones, 93% of which appear only once. Only CD45RO-negative cells positively selected for CCR7 counted as naive CD8 cells, so terminally differentiated effector memory CD45RA+ cells were excluded. Those who donated, Caucasian adults without exception, all lived in Nashville, Tennessee. Findings and caveats of the study: Non-shared clonotypes were found to have lower generation probabilities than the clonotypes that were shared by all four of the sorted-subset donors.

The CDR3 is 15 residues long. The ends lost 2 bases at V and 8 bases at J; junction bases unmatched: 8. The V gene's germline CDR1 is SGHTA and CDR2 FQGNSA. The sequencing sample was made of naive CD8+ T cells from PBMCs. This sequence joins TRBV7-2 and TRBJ2-1; 8 bases align to TRBD2. This TCR was sampled from a man between 18 and 35 years old in good health. Some clones in this sample may be carry-over from other donors' samples. The CDR3 coding sequence is TGTGCCAGCAGCTTATTATTTAGCGGGATGTATGAGCAGTTCTTC. Encoded protein: CASSLLFSGMYEQFF.